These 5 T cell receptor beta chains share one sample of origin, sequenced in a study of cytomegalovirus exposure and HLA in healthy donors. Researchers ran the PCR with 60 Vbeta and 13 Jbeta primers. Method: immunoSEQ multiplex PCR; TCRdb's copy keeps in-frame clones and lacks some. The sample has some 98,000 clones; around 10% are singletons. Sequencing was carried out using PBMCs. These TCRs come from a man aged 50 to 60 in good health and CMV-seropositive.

CDR3 loop: CASRTGVRTDTQYF. CDR3 nucleotides: TGTGCCAGCAGGACAGGGGTCCGCACAGATACGCAGTATTTT. The rearrangement links TRBV7-2 to TRBJ2-3, with 8 bases fitting TRBD1. The CDR3 covers 14 residues. V gave up 6 bases and J gave up 1 base; unmatched junction bases: 3. Per the germline V gene, CDR1 is SGHTA and CDR2 is FQGNSA. Supplemented by reference TRBV7-2 and TRBJ2-3, the full variable domain reads GAGVSQSPSNKVTEKGKDVELRCDPISGHTALYWYRQSLGQGLEFLIYFQGNSAPDKSGLPSDRFSAERTGGSVSTLTIQRTQQEDSAVYLCASRTGVRTDTQYFGPGTRLTVL.

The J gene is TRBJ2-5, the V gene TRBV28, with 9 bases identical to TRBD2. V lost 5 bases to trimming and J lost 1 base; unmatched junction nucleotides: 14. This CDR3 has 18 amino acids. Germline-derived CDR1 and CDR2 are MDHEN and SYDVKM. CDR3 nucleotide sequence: TGTGCCAGCAGTACATTAGCGGGAGTAGGGGGTCTCCAAGAGACCCAGTACTTC. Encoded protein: CASSTLAGVGGLQETQYF. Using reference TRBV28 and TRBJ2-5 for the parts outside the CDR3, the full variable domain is DVKVTQSSRYLVKRTGEKVFLECVQDMDHENMFWYRQDPGLGLRLIYFSYDVKMKEKGDIPEGYSVSREKKERFSLILESASTNQTSMYLCASSTLAGVGGLQETQYFGPGTRLLVL.

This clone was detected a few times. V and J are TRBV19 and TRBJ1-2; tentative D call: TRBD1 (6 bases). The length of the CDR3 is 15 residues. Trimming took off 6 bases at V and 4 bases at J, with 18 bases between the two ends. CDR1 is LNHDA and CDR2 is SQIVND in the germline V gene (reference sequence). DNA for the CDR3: TGTGCCAGTAGCATGGACCAACAGGGAGCCTATGGCTACACCTTC. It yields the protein CASSMDQQGAYGYTF.

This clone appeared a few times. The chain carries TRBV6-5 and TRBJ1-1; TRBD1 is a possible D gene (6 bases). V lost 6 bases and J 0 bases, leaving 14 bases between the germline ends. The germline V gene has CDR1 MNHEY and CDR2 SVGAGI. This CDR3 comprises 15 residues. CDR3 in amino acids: CASSYGTFLNTEAFF. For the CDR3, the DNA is TGTGCCAGCAGCTACGGGACATTTCTGAACACTGAAGCTTTCTTT.

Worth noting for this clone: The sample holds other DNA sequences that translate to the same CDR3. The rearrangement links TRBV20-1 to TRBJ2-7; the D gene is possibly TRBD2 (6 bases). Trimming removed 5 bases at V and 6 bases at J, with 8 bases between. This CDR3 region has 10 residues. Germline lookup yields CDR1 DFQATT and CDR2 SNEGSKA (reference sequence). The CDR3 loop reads CSASGGEQYF. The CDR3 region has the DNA TGCAGTGCTTCCGGGGGCGAGCAGTACTTC.